This TCR gamma chain was captured in a study of gamma-delta chains in newborns, infants, children. Study as a whole: Microbial exposure reportedly drives polyclonal innate γδ T cell expansion after birth.

TCRdb re-called clones from the reads using CATT. This sample has more than 650 gamma-chain clones, with under 2% found just once. The germline gives CDR1 VINAFY, CDR2 YDVSNSKD. The CDR3 loop spans 11 amino acids. Details on this clone: This likely stems from a read error, as it lies one base from a far larger clone.

The sequence was obtained from a child who was a newborn, infant or young child, either healthy, febrile or measles-vaccinated (not recorded which). V is TRGV5 and J is TRGJ1 or TRGJ2. The sequencing sample was made of blood. This CDR3 is CATWFYYKKLF. The DNA of the CDR3 is TGCGCCACCTGGTTCTATTATAAGAAACTCTTT.